Reported below is one T cell receptor (beta chain). The data were taken from a study of blood T cell repertoires in COVID-19. Study background: The samples span acute and convalescent COVID-19 from the United States, Italy and Spain.

Clones were sequenced by immunoSEQ multiplex PCR, and TCRdb holds only the in-frame ones, with some missing. The data show approximately 230,000 clones, approximately 90% seen once. The study assigned cohorts using participant-reported clinical history. V dropped 5 bases and J dropped 0 bases, with 11 bases sitting between them. The CDR3 contains 16 residues. Germline loops: CDR1 SGHTA, CDR2 FQGNSA. This clonotype originated in a woman aged 25 to 45 who had recovered from COVID-19. The chain carries TRBV7-2 and TRBJ2-6; D not certain. What was sequenced was PBMCs or T cells enriched from blood (not recorded which). The CDR3 DNA follows: TGTGCCAGCAGCCCAGATTCGCTCTCTGGGGCCAACGTCCTGACTTTC. It specifies CASSPDSLSGANVLTF.